The T cell receptor (beta chain) under discussion was sequenced for a study of blood T cell repertoires in COVID-19. The germline V gene has CDR1 SGHDN and CDR2 FVKESK. V was clipped by 4 bases and J by 11 bases; unmatched bases: 11. CDR3 size: 14 residues. Repertoires were generated with immunoSEQ multiplex PCR, while TCRdb's copy carries only in-frame clones and drops some. The sample carries over 15,000 clones, roughly 88% recorded once. Sequenced input: peripheral blood. This TCR was sampled from a man in his 70s in a cohort sampled during active COVID-19. This rearrangement joins TRBV14 to TRBJ2-7; 10 bases line up with TRBD1. The CDR3 DNA is TGTGCCAGCAGCCCAGACAGGGGGCGCAGGCGGGAGTACTTC. Protein sequence: CASSPDRGRRREYF.